The next 3 T cell receptor beta chains were all read from a single sample in a study of blood T cells in healthy people across ages. A second roughly 6 to 12 cycle PCR used barcoded and J-beta primers. MiXCR, run by TCRdb on the 5' RACE reads, gives a single entry per CDR3 protein. The sample holds 800,000 to 950,000 distinct CDR3 sequences; around 29% are singletons and the top ten take 10%. This same sample was also part of a study on T cells of mothers and their children.

Sequencing input: blood. Receptors originate from a woman aged 40 to 50 in good health.

Worth noting for this clonotype: The likely explanation is a read error, given a far larger clone one base away. The rearrangement joins TRBV5-1 to TRBJ1-1, with TRBD1 identical over 12 bases. CDR1 is SGHRS, CDR2 YFSETQ, per germline. This CDR3 is 13 amino acids long. The CDR3 spells CVSSLGTGGEAFF. In DNA form, the CDR3 reads TGCGTCAGCAGCTTAGGGACAGGGGGCGAAGCTTTCTTT.

The chain combines TRBV20-1 with TRBJ2-4; D remains unclear. The J call may be in error: the DNA end matches TRBJ2-5 better. Germline V lookup: CDR1 DFQATT, CDR2 SNEGSKA (reference sequence). The CDR3 extends over 15 amino acids. Here the CDR3 reads CSDQAPTGRKETQYF. DNA of the CDR3: TGCAGTGACCAAGCGCCGACTGGACGTAAAGAGACCCAGTACTTC.

This clonotype was picked up many times. V and J are TRBV12-3 or TRBV12-4 and TRBJ2-7, with unresolved D. The CDR3 covers 11 residues. V gave up 4 bases and J gave up 6 bases, with 7 bases separating them. The CDR3 protein is CASSSSSEQYF. The DNA for the CDR3 is TGTGCCAGCAGTTCCTCCAGCGAGCAGTACTTC.